This entry concerns a single TCR beta chain. This entry comes from a study of shared clonotypes between healthy human individuals. Nashville, Tennessee was home to all donors, who were Caucasian adults. Without sorting, samples used 75 million to 100 million PBMCs for genomic DNA. The CDR3 runs to 15 residues. The germline V gene has CDR1 SGHNT and CDR2 YYREEE (reference sequence). Trimming removed 4 bases from V and 1 base from J, with 14 bases in between. An assay was performed, and its level was deep. Generated by immunoSEQ multiplex PCR, the TCRdb table keeps only in-frame clones and is missing some. Of about 530,000 clones listed, about 75% were seen once; the top ten hold approximately 12%.

The sample was PBMCs. This TCR was recovered from a woman in her 40s in good health. Some clones in this sample may be carry-over from other donors' samples. V gene TRBV5-4 combines with J gene TRBJ1-1, with a possible D match to TRBD1 (6 bases). The DNA of the CDR3 is TGTGCCAGCAGCAACCTACAGGGACGGAACACTGAAGCTTTCTTT. This codes for CASSNLQGRNTEAFF.